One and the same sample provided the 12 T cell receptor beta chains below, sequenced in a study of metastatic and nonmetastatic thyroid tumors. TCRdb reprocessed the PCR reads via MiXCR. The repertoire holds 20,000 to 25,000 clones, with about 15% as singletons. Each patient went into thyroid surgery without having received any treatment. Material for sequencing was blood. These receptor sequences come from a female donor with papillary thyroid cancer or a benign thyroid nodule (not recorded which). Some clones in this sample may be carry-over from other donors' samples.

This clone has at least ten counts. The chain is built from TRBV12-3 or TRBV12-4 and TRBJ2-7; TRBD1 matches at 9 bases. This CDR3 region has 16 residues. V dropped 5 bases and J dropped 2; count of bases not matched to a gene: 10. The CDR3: CASSPPPGTGPYEQYF. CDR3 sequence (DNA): TGTGCCAGCAGTCCTCCACCCGGGACAGGGCCCTACGAGCAGTACTTC.

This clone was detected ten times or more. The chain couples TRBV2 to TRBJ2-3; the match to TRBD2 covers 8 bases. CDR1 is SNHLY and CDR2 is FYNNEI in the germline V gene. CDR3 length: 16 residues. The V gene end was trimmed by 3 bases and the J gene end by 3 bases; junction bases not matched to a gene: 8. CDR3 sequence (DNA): TGTGCCAGCAGTGACGGGACTAGTGTGGAAACAGATACGCAGTATTTT. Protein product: CASSDGTSVETDTQYF.

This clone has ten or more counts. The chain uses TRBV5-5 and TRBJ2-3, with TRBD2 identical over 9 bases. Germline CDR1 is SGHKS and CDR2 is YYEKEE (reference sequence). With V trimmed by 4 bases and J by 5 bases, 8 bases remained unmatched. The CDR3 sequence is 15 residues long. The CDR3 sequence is CASSRASGIGDTQYF. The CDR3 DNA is TGTGCCAGCAGCCGAGCTAGCGGGATTGGAGATACGCAGTATTTT.

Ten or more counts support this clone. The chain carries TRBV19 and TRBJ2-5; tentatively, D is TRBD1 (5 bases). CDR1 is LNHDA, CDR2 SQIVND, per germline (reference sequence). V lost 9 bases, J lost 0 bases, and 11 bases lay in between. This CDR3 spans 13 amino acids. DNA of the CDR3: TGTGCCAGCGACCGACAGAACCAAGAGACCCAGTACTTC. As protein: CASDRQNQETQYF.

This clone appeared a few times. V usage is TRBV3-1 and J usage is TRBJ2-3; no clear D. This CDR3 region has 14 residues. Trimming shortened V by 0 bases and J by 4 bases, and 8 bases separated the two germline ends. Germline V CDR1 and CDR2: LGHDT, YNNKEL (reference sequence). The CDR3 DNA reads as TGTGCCAGCAGCCAAGATGGTGGCGCAGATACGCAGTATTTT. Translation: CASSQDGGADTQYF.

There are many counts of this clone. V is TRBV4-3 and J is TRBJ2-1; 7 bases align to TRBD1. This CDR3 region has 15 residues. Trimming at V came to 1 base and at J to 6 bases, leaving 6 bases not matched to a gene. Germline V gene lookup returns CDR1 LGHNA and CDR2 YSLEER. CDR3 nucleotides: TGCGCCAGCAGCCAAGGCCAGGGGGACATCAATGAGCAGTTCTTC. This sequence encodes CASSQGQGDINEQFF.

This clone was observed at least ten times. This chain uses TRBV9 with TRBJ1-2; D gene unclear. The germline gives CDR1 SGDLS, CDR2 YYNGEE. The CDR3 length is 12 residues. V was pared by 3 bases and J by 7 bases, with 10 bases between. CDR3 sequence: CASSGGGTGYTF. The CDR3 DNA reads TGTGCCAGCAGCGGCGGAGGTACTGGCTACACCTTC.

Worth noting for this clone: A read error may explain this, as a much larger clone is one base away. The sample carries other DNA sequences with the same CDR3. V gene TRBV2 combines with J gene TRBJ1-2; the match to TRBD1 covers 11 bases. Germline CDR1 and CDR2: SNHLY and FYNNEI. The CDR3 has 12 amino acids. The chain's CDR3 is CTSGTGGYGYTF. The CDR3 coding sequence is TGTACCAGTGGGACAGGGGGATATGGCTACACCTTC. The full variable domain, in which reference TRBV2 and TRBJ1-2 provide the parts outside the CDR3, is EPEVTQTPSHQVTQMGQEVILRCVPISNHLYFYWYRQILGQKVEFLVSFYNNEISEKSEIFDDQFSVERPDGSNFTLKIRSTKLEDSAMYFCTSGTGGYGYTFGSGTRLTVV.

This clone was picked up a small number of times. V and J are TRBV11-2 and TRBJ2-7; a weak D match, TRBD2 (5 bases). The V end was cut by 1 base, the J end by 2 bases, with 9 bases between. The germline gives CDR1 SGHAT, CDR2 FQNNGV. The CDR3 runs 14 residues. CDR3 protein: CASSLGTLTYEQYF. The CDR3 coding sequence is TGTGCCAGCAGCTTAGGGACTCTTACCTACGAGCAGTACTTC.

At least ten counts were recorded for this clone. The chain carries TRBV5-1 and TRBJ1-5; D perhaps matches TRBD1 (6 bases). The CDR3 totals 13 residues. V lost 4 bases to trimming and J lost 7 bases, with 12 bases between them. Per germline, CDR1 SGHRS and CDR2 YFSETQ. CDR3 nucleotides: TGCGCCAGCAGCCCCCAGGGGCGACAGCCCCAGCATTTT. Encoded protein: CASSPQGRQPQHF.

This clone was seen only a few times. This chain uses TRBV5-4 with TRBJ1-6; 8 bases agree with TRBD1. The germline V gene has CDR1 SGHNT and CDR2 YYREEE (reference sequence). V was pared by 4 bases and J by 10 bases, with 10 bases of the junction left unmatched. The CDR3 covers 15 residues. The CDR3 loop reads CASSGSGTGRSPLHF. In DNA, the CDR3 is TGTGCCAGCAGCGGTTCCGGGACAGGTCGATCACCCCTCCACTTT. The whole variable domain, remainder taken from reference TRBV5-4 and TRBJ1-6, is ETGVTQSPTHLIKTRGQQVTLRCSSQSGHNTVSWYQQALGQGPQFIFQYYREEENGRGNFPPRFSGLQFPNYSSELNVNALELDDSALYLCASSGSGTGRSPLHFGNGTRLTVT.

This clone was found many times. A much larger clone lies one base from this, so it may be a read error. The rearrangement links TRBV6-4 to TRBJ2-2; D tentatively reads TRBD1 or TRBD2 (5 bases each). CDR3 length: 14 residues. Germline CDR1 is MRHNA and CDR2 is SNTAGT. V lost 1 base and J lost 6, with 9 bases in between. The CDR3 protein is CASSDLWGPGELFF. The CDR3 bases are TGTGCCAGCAGTGACTTGTGGGGACCCGGGGAGCTGTTTTTT.